Listed below are T cell receptor beta chains from one sample, sequenced in a study of cytomegalovirus exposure and HLA in healthy donors. TCRdb's table, derived via immunoSEQ multiplex PCR, lists solely in-frame clones and lacks some. The data contain about 120,000 clones, 81% of them singletons. The sample consisted of PBMCs. Source of these receptors: a man aged 35 to 55 in good health and CMV-seronegative. The CDR3 runs from the conserved cysteine through the conserved F or W. D genes are given only for firm matches. Size is omitted from some rows. Given values are once, few, many or a class for expanded clones.

d_gene: TRBD1
abundance: -
v_gene: TRBV7-2
j_gene: TRBJ2-1
CDR3nt: TGTGCCAGCAGCTCGGACAGGGCCAATGAGCAGTTCTTC
CDR3aa: CASSSDRANEQFF

d_gene: -
abundance: -
v_gene: TRBV6-1
j_gene: TRBJ1-2
CDR3nt: TGTGCCAGCACCCTTTGGGGGGGGCGAGGCTACACCTTC
CDR3aa: CASTLWGGRGYTF

d_gene: -
abundance: -
v_gene: TRBV11-2
j_gene: TRBJ2-7
CDR3nt: TGTGCCAGCAGCTTGGCAGGCCCGCCCTACGAGCAGTACTTC
CDR3aa: CASSLAGPPYEQYF

d_gene: TRBD2
abundance: -
v_gene: TRBV30
j_gene: TRBJ2-1
CDR3nt: TGTGCCTGGACCCGACTAGCGGGACTCTACAATGAGCAGTTCTTC
CDR3aa: CAWTRLAGLYNEQFF

d_gene: -
abundance: -
v_gene: TRBV9
j_gene: TRBJ1-1
CDR3nt: TGTGCCAGCAGCGGGCCCCGGGGAGGCGAGTGGGACACTGAAGCTTTCTTT
CDR3aa: CASSGPRGGEWDTEAFF

d_gene: -
abundance: once
v_gene: TRBV7-9
j_gene: TRBJ1-1
CDR3nt: TGTGCCAGCAGCTTTCAGGGGTTGGGCACTGAAGCTTTCTTT
CDR3aa: CASSFQGLGTEAFF

d_gene: TRBD1
abundance: -
v_gene: TRBV6-5
j_gene: TRBJ1-2
CDR3nt: TGTGCCAGCTTCGAATTGACAGGGACCAACTATGGCTACACCTTC
CDR3aa: CASFELTGTNYGYTF

d_gene: -
abundance: -
v_gene: TRBV19
j_gene: TRBJ1-3
CDR3nt: TGTGCCAGTAGTCCGGTGAACTCTGGAAACACCATATATTTT
CDR3aa: CASSPVNSGNTIYF

d_gene: -
abundance: -
v_gene: TRBV5-6
j_gene: TRBJ2-1
CDR3nt: TGTGCCAGCAGCATACCCAGCGGAGACCTCTCCTACAATGAGCAGTTCTTC
CDR3aa: CASSIPSGDLSYNEQFF

d_gene: TRBD2
abundance: -
v_gene: TRBV14
j_gene: TRBJ2-1
CDR3nt: TGTGCCAGCAGCCAAGTCGCAGCGGGGGGCAATGAGCAGTTCTTC
CDR3aa: CASSQVAAGGNEQFF

d_gene: -
abundance: -
v_gene: TRBV2
j_gene: TRBJ2-5
CDR3nt: TGTGCCAGCAAACCAGGGGGGGAGACCCAGTACTTC
CDR3aa: CASKPGGETQYF

d_gene: TRBD1
abundance: -
v_gene: TRBV7-2
j_gene: TRBJ2-7
CDR3nt: TGTGCCAGCAGCTCTAGAGCTGCCGGGACAGGGTCCTACGAGCAGTACTTC
CDR3aa: CASSSRAAGTGSYEQYF

d_gene: TRBD2
abundance: -
v_gene: TRBV7-8
j_gene: TRBJ2-7
CDR3nt: TGTGCCAGCAGCTTAGGACTAGCGGGAGGGTCGGTGGTACACGAGCAGTACTTC
CDR3aa: CASSLGLAGGSVVHEQYF

d_gene: TRBD1
abundance: -
v_gene: TRBV2
j_gene: TRBJ1-2
CDR3nt: TGTGCCAGCAGTTTGGGACAGGGGGCTCGTGGCTACACCTTC
CDR3aa: CASSLGQGARGYTF

d_gene: TRBD1
abundance: few
v_gene: TRBV5-4
j_gene: TRBJ1-1
CDR3nt: TGTGCCAGCAGCTTGGGGACAGGGGACACTGAAGCTTTCTTT
CDR3aa: CASSLGTGDTEAFF

d_gene: TRBD1
abundance: -
v_gene: TRBV6-5
j_gene: TRBJ1-1
CDR3nt: TGTGCCAGCAGTTATTCACAGGGGGGAGGGACTGAAGCTTTCTTT
CDR3aa: CASSYSQGGGTEAFF

d_gene: TRBD1
abundance: -
v_gene: TRBV28
j_gene: TRBJ2-2
CDR3nt: TGTGCCAGCAGTTTGGACAGGGGGCCCGGGGAGCTGTTTTTT
CDR3aa: CASSLDRGPGELFF

d_gene: TRBD1
abundance: -
v_gene: TRBV5-6
j_gene: TRBJ2-7
CDR3nt: TGTGCCAGCAACTTGGGCGGGACAGGGCTCCGTCGCGAGCAGTACTTC
CDR3aa: CASNLGGTGLRREQYF

d_gene: TRBD2
abundance: few
v_gene: TRBV5-6
j_gene: TRBJ2-3
CDR3nt: TGTGCCAGCAGCTTGGATAACGGGGGGGCCCTAAATACGCAGTATTTT
CDR3aa: CASSLDNGGALNTQYF